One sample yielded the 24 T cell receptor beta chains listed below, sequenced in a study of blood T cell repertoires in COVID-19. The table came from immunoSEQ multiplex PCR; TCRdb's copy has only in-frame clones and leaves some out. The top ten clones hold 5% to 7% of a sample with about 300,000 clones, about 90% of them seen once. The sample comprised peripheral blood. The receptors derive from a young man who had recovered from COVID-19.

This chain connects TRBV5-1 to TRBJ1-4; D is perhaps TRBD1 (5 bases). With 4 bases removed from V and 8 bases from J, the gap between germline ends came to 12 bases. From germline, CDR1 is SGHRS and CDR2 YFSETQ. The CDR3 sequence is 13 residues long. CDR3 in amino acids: CASSPGLREKLFF. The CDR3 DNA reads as TGCGCCAGCAGCCCGGGACTGCGGGAAAAACTGTTTTTT.

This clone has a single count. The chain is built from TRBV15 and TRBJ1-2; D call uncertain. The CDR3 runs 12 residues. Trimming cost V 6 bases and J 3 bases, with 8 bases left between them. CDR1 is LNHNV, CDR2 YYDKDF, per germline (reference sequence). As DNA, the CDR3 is TGTGCCACCAGGACACCCCACTATGGCTACACCTTC. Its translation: CATRTPHYGYTF.

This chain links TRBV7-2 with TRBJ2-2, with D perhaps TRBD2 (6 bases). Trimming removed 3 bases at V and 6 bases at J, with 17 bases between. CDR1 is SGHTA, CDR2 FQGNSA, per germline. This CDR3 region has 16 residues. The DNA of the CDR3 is TGTGCCAGCAGCTTGACGTCCCGACTAGTAGCCGGGGAGCTGTTTTTT. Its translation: CASSLTSRLVAGELFF.

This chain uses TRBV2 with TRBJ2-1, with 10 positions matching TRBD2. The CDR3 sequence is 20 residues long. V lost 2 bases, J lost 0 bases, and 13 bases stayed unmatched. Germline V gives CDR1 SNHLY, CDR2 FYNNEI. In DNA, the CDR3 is TGTGCCAGCAGTGAAATTGGGGTAGCGGGAGGACCACGCTCCTACAATGAGCAGTTCTTC. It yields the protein CASSEIGVAGGPRSYNEQFF.

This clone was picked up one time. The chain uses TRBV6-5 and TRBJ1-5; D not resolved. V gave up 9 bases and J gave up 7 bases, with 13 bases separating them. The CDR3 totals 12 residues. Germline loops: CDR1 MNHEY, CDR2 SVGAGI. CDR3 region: CASHEARQPQHF. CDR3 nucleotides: TGTGCCAGTCACGAAGCCAGGCAGCCCCAGCATTTT.

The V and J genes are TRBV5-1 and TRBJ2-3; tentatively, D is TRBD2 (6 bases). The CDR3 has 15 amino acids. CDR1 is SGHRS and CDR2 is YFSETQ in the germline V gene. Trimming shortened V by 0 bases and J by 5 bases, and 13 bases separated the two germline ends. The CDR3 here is CASSLGAGTVDTQYF. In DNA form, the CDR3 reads TGCGCCAGCAGCTTGGGGGCCGGGACTGTAGATACGCAGTATTTT.

The CDR3 DNA follows: TGTGCCAGCAGCTTAAAGAGCGGACGCCAAACTCACTCTCCCCTCCAGCAGTACTTC. This translates into CASSLKSGRQTHSPLQQYF. The chain links TRBV7-4 to TRBJ2-7, with D possibly TRBD2 on 5 matching bases. The length of the CDR3 is 19 residues. Trimming shortened V by 2 bases and J by 8 bases, and 31 bases separated the two germline ends. Germline values: CDR1 SGHVT, CDR2 SQSDAQ.

The CDR3 loop reads CASSQGQGLGEQYF. The CDR3 coding sequence is TGCGCCAGCAGCCAAGGTCAGGGTCTGGGCGAGCAGTACTTC. The chain uses TRBV4-3 and TRBJ2-7; D perhaps matches TRBD1 (5 bases). This CDR3 is 14 amino acids long. Germline V CDR1 and CDR2: LGHNA, YSLEER. V lost 1 base and J lost 6, with 13 bases in between.

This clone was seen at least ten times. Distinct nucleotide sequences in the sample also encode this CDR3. CDR3 residues: CASSQDTGGSYNEQFF. The CDR3 DNA reads TGCGCCAGCAGCCAGGATACAGGGGGCTCCTACAATGAGCAGTTCTTC. The chain has TRBV4-3 and TRBJ2-1, with 8 bases lining up with TRBD1. The CDR3 is 16 residues long. The trim removed 3 bases at V and 0 bases at J, leaving 4 bases unmatched. Germline V gene lookup returns CDR1 LGHNA and CDR2 YSLEER.

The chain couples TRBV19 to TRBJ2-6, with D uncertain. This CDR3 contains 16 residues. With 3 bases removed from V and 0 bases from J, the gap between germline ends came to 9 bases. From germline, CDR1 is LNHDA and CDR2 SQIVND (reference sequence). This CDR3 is CASSIQAISGANVLTF. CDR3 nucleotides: TGTGCCAGTAGTATCCAGGCTATCTCTGGGGCCAACGTCCTGACTTTC.

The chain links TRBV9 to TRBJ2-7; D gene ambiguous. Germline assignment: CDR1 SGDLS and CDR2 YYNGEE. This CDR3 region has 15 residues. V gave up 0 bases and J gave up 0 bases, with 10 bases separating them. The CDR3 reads CASSVGLGTSYEQYF. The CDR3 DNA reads TGTGCCAGCAGCGTAGGCCTGGGCACCTCCTACGAGCAGTACTTC.

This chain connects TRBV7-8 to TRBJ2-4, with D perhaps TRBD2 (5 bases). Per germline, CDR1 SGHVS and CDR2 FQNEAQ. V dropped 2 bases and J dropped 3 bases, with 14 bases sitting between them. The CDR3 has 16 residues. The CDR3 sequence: CASSLYPEGDKNIQYF. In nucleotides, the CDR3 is TGTGCCAGCAGCTTATACCCCGAGGGAGACAAAAACATTCAGTACTTC.

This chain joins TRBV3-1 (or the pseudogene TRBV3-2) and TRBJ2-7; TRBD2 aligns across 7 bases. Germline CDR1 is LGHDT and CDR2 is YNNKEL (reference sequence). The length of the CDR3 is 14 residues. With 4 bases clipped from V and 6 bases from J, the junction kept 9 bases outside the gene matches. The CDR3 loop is CASSPRDYPLEQYF. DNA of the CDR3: TGTGCCAGCAGCCCCCGGGACTACCCTCTCGAGCAGTACTTC.

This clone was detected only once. The CDR3 region has the DNA TGTGCCAGCAGCTTGGGCAGGGCCTACGAGCAGTACTTC. It yields the protein CASSLGRAYEQYF. V is TRBV5-4 and J is TRBJ2-7, with a tentative D call TRBD1 (5 bases). Between the trimmed V and J ends, which lost 0 bases and 2 bases, there was a span of 6 bases. The germline gives CDR1 SGHNT, CDR2 YYREEE (reference sequence). The length of the CDR3 is 13 residues.

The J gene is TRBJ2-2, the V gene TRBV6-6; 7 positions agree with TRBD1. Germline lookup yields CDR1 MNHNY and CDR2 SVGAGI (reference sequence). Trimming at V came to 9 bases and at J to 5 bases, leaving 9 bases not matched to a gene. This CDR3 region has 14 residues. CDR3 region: CASDRELGTGELFF. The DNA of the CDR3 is TGTGCCAGTGACAGGGAATTGGGTACCGGGGAGCTGTTTTTT.

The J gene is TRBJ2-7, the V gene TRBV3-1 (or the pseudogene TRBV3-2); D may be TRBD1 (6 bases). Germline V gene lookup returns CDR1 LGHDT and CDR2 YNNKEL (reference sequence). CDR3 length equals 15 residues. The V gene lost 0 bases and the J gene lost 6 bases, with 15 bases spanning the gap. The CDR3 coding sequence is TGTGCCAGCAGCCAAGATGGGTGGGGGCGGTGCGAGCAGTACTTC. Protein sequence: CASSQDGWGRCEQYF.

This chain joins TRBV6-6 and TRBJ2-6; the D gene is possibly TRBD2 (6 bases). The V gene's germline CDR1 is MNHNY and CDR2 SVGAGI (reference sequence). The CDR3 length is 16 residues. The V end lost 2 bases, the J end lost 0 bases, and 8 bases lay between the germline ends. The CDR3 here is CASSYPGLSGANVLTF. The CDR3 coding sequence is TGTGCCAGCAGTTACCCGGGACTCTCTGGGGCCAACGTCCTGACTTTC.

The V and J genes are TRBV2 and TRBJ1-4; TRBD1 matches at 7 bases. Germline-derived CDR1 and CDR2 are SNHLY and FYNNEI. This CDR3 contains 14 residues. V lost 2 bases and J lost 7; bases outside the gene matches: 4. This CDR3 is CASSERTGSEKLFF. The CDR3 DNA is TGTGCCAGCAGTGAAAGGACAGGCAGTGAAAAACTGTTTTTT.

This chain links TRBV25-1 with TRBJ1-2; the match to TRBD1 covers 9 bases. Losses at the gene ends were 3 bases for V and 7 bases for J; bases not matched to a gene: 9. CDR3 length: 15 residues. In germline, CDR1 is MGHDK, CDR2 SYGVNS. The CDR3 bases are TGTGCCAGCAGTGACCCGGGGACAGGGTACTCTGGCTACACCTTC. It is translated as CASSDPGTGYSGYTF.

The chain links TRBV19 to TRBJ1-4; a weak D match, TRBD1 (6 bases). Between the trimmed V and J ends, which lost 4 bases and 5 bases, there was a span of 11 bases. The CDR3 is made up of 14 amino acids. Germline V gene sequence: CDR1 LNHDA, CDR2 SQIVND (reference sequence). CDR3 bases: TGTGCCAGTAGTAAAGCAGGGGCGAATGAAAAACTGTTTTTT. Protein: CASSKAGANEKLFF.

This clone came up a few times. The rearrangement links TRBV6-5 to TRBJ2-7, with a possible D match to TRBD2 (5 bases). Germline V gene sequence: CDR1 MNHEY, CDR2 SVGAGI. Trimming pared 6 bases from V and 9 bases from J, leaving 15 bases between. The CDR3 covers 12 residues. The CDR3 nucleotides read TGTGCCAGCAGGTGGAGGAACGGAGTGCAGTACTTC. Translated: CASRWRNGVQYF.

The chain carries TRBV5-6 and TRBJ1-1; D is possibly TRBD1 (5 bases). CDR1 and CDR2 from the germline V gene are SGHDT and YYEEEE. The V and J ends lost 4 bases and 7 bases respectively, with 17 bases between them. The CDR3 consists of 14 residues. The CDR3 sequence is CASSPLRQYGEAFF. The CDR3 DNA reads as TGTGCCAGCAGCCCCCTCCGACAGTATGGTGAAGCTTTCTTT. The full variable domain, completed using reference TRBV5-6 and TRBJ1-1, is DAGVTQSPTHLIKTRGQQVTLRCSPKSGHDTVSWYQQALGQGPQFIFQYYEEEERQRGNFPDRFSGHQFPNYSSELNVNALLLGDSALYLCASSPLRQYGEAFFGQGTRLTVV.

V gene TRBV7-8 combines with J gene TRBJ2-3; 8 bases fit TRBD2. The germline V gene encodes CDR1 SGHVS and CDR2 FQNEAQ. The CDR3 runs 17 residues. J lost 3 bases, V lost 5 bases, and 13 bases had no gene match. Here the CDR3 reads CASSGIGGAGVTDTQYF. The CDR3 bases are TGTGCCAGCAGCGGGATCGGGGGGGCAGGGGTTACAGATACGCAGTATTTT.

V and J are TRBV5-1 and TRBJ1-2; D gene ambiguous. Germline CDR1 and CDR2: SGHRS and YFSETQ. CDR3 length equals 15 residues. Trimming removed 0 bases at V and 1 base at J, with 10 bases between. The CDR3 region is CASSLDHIDNYGYTF. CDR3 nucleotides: TGCGCCAGCAGCTTGGACCACATCGATAACTATGGCTACACCTTC.